Listed below are T cell receptor beta chains from one sample, sequenced in a study of shared clonotypes between healthy human individuals. Here immunoSEQ multiplex PCR was the method, and the copy in TCRdb shows in-frame clones only, minus some. The sample yields about 870,000 clones, almost 95% seen once. Material: naive CD8+ T cells sorted from blood. These receptor sequences come from a man aged 25 to 40 in good health. CDR3s include the opening cysteine and the closing phenylalanine or tryptophan. Fields, in order: CDR3 protein, CDR3 DNA, clone size, V gene, D gene, J gene. A D gene is named only where the DNA matches it firmly. Expanded clones get a size class; other rows say once, few or many, or leave the size out.

CDR3: CASSLGGLTTDTQYF; DNA: TGTGCCAGCAGCTTAGGCGGCCTAACCACAGATACGCAGTATTTT; size: few; V: TRBV7-9; D: .; J: TRBJ2-3
CDR3: CASSQDRGPSYEQYF; DNA: TGCGCCAGCAGCCAAGATAGAGGGCCCTCCTACGAGCAGTACTTC; size: .; V: TRBV4-3; D: .; J: TRBJ2-7
CDR3: CASSLIGQATETQYF; DNA: TGTGCCAGCAGCCTAATTGGACAAGCCACAGAGACCCAGTACTTC; size: .; V: TRBV5-4; D: .; J: TRBJ2-5
CDR3: CASCGAANEKLFF; DNA: TGTGCCTCTTGCGGCGCAGCTAATGAAAAACTGTTTTTT; size: .; V: TRBV6-6; D: .; J: TRBJ1-4
CDR3: CASRWNMGVNTEAFF; DNA: TGTGCCAGCAGGTGGAATATGGGAGTGAACACTGAAGCTTTCTTT; size: .; V: TRBV6-1; D: .; J: TRBJ1-1
CDR3: CASTPTPGTGELFF; DNA: TGTGCCAGCACTCCGACCCCAGGGACCGGGGAGCTGTTTTTT; size: .; V: TRBV28; D: .; J: TRBJ2-2
CDR3: CASIPFAGQRFNEQFF; DNA: TGTGCCAGCATTCCGTTTGCAGGACAGAGGTTCAATGAGCAGTTCTTC; size: .; V: TRBV27; D: .; J: TRBJ2-1
CDR3: CASTWGGSYEQYF; DNA: TGTGCCAGCACCTGGGGGGGCTCCTACGAGCAGTACTTC; size: .; V: TRBV5-6; D: TRBD2; J: TRBJ2-7
CDR3: CASSLRGTGGADTQYF; DNA: TGTGCCAGCAGCTTGCGGGGAACAGGGGGCGCAGATACGCAGTATTTT; size: .; V: TRBV13; D: TRBD1; J: TRBJ2-3
CDR3: CASSFSSGGATGELFF; DNA: TGTGCCAGCAGTTTCTCATCGGGGGGCGCGACCGGGGAGCTGTTTTTT; size: .; V: TRBV27; D: .; J: TRBJ2-2
CDR3: CASSSRGPSSSPSTDTQYF; DNA: TGTGCCAGCAGTTCAAGGGGTCCCTCTAGTTCCCCTAGCACAGATACGCAGTATTTT; size: .; V: TRBV13; D: .; J: TRBJ2-3
CDR3: CASSGLSVGTDTQYF; DNA: TGCGCCAGCAGCGGACTGAGCGTGGGCACAGATACGCAGTATTTT; size: .; V: TRBV5-1; D: .; J: TRBJ2-3
CDR3: CASSLRHAQQETQYF; DNA: TGCGCCAGCAGTCTTAGACACGCACAACAAGAGACCCAGTACTTC; size: .; V: TRBV5-1; D: .; J: TRBJ2-5
CDR3: CSVVPSDRTYEQYF; DNA: TGCAGCGTTGTTCCCTCGGACCGAACCTACGAGCAGTACTTC; size: .; V: TRBV29-1; D: .; J: TRBJ2-7
CDR3: CASRQQGERSGNTIYF; DNA: TGCGCCAGCAGACAACAGGGGGAACGCTCTGGAAACACCATATATTTT; size: once; V: TRBV10-2; D: TRBD1; J: TRBJ1-3
CDR3: CASILDSGPPYTGELFF; DNA: TGTGCCAGCATACTAGATAGCGGGCCCCCATACACCGGGGAGCTGTTTTTT; size: once; V: TRBV7-9; D: TRBD2; J: TRBJ2-2
CDR3: CSVDTRTGLSYGYTF; DNA: TGCAGCGTTGATACGAGGACAGGCTTATCCTATGGCTACACCTTC; size: once; V: TRBV29-1; D: TRBD1; J: TRBJ1-2
CDR3: CASSLLAGHEQFF; DNA: TGTGCCAGCAGCTTACTAGCGGGACATGAGCAGTTCTTC; size: .; V: TRBV7-9; D: TRBD2; J: TRBJ2-1